The clone carrying this T cell receptor beta chain is judged medium-sized (0.01 to 0.1%). Antigen specificity is unknown. Patients underwent thyroid surgery, and none had received any treatment before it. Per the germline V gene, CDR1 is GTSNPN and CDR2 is SVGIG (reference sequence). With 0 bases removed from V and 7 bases from J, the gap between germline ends came to 12 bases. The CDR3 covers 13 residues. This sample stems from a study of metastatic and nonmetastatic thyroid tumors. For the study at large: A comparison of repertoires was made across blood and tumor or nodule tissue from malignant and benign thyroid patients.

Authors' analysis steps: What underpinned the distant-metastasis classifier for papillary thyroid cancer was the set of CDR3 differences across clinicopathological groups. TCRdb re-clonotyped the PCR reads through MiXCR. TCRdb's processing, not the authors', yielded these V and J calls. The sample records 30,000 or so clones, around 17% being singletons. Study-level results: Relative to benign nodules, malignant thyroid tumors were reportedly characterized by significantly elevated TCR beta diversity in blood and tumor.

The receptor comes from a female donor with papillary thyroid cancer or a benign thyroid nodule (not recorded which). Some clones in this sample may be carry-over from other donors' samples. Material: blood. This chain joins TRBV30 and TRBJ1-2; no firm D call. The CDR3 reads CAWSVQSVSGYTF. DNA of the CDR3: TGTGCCTGGAGTGTACAATCAGTCAGTGGCTACACCTTC.